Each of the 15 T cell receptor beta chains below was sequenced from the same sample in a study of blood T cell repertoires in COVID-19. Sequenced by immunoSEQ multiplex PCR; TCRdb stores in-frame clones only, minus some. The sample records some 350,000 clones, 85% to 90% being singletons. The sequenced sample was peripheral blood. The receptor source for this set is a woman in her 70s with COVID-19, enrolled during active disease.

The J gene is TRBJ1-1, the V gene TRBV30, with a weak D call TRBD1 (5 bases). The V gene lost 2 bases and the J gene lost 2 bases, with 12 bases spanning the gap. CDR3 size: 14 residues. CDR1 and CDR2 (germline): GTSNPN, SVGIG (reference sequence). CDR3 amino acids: CAWSPGLPNTEAFF. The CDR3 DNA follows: TGTGCCTGGAGTCCGGGACTCCCAAACACTGAAGCTTTCTTT.

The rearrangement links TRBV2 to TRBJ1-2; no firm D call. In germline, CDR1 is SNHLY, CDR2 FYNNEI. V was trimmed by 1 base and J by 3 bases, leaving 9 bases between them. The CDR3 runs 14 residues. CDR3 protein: CASSEVGTYYGYTF. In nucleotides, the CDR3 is TGTGCCAGCAGTGAAGTTGGCACCTACTATGGCTACACCTTC. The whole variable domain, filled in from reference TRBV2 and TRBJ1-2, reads EPEVTQTPSHQVTQMGQEVILRCVPISNHLYFYWYRQILGQKVEFLVSFYNNEISEKSEIFDDQFSVERPDGSNFTLKIRSTKLEDSAMYFCASSEVGTYYGYTFGSGTRLTVV.

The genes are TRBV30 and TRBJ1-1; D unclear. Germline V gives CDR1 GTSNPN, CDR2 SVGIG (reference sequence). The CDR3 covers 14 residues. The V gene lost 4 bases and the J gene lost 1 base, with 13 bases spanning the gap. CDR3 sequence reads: CAWIKFEGNTEAFF. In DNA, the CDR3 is TGTGCCTGGATTAAATTCGAGGGGAACACTGAAGCTTTCTTT.

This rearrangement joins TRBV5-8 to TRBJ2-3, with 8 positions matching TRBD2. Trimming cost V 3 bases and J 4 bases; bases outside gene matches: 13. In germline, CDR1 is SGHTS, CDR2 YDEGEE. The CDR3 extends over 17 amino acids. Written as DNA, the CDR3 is TGTGCCAGCAGCTCATCGATAGCGGGGCCTAGCGCAGATACGCAGTATTTT. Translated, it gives CASSSSIAGPSADTQYF.

CDR3 sequence: CASSRVRGFSGNTIYF. CDR3 bases: TGTGCCAGCAGCAGAGTTAGGGGCTTCTCTGGAAACACCATATATTTT. The V gene is TRBV7-2, the J gene TRBJ1-3, with a tentative D call TRBD1 (5 bases). Germline V lookup: CDR1 SGHTA, CDR2 FQGNSA. The V end lost 5 bases, the J end lost 0 bases, and 14 bases lay between the germline ends. The CDR3 is made up of 16 amino acids. Drawing the rest from reference TRBV7-2 and TRBJ1-3, the complete variable domain is GAGVSQSPSNKVTEKGKDVELRCDPISGHTALYWYRQSLGQGLEFLIYFQGNSAPDKSGLPSDRFSAERTGGSVSTLTIQRTQQEDSAVYLCASSRVRGFSGNTIYFGEGSWLTVV.

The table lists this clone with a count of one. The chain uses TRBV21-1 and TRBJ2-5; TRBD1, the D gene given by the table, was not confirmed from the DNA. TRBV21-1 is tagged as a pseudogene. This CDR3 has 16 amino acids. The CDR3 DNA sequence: TGTGCCAGCAGCAAAGTTTACGCAGGGCCGTTGGAGACCCAGTACTTC. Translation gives CASSKVYAGPLETQYF.

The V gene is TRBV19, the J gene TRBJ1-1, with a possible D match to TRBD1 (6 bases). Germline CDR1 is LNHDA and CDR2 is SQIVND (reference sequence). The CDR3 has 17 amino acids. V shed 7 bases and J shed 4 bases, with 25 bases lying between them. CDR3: CASTDPRILTGLTEAFF. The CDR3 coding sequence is TGTGCCAGTACCGACCCGCGTATTTTAACAGGGCTCACTGAAGCTTTCTTT.

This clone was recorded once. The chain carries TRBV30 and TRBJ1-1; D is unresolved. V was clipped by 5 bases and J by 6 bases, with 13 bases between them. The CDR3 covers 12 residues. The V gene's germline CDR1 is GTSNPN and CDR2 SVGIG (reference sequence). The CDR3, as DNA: TGTGCCTGGGACCCTGCCGGGGCTGAAGCTTTCTTT. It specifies CAWDPAGAEAFF.

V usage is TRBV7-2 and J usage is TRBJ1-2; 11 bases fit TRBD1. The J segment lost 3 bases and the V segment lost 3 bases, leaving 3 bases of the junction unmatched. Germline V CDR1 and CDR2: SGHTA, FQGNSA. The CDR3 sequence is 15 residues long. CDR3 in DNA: TGTGCCAGCAGCTTCACGGGACAGGGGGACTATGGCTACACCTTC. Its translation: CASSFTGQGDYGYTF. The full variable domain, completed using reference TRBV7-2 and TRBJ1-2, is GAGVSQSPSNKVTEKGKDVELRCDPISGHTALYWYRQSLGQGLEFLIYFQGNSAPDKSGLPSDRFSAERTGGSVSTLTIQRTQQEDSAVYLCASSFTGQGDYGYTFGSGTRLTVV.

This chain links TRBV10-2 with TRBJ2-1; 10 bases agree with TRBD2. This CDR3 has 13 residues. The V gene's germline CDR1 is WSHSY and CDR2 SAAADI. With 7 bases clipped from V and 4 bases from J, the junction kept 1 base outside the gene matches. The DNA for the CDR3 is TGCGCCAGCACGACTAGCGGGTACAATGAGCAGTTCTTC. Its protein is CASTTSGYNEQFF.

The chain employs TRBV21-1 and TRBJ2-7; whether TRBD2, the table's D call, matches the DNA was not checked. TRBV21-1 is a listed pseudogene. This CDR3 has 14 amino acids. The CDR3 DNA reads TGTGCCAGCAGCAGAAGCACCCCGGGCTACGAGCAGTACTTC. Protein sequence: CASSRSTPGYEQYF.

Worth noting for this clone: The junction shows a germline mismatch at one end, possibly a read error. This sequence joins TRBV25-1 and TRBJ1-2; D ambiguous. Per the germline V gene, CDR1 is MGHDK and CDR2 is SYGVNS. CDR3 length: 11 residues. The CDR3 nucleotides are TGTGCCAGCAGCCGGGAGAGGGCCCTCCTCTTC. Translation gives CASSRERALLF.

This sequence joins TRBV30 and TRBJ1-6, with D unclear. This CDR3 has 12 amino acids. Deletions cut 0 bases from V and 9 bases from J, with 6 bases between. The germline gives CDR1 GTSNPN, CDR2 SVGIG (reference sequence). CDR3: CAWSVAGSPLHF. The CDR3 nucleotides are TGTGCCTGGAGTGTAGCCGGTTCACCCCTCCACTTT. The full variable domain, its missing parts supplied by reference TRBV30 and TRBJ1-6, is SQTIHQWPATLVQPVGSPLSLECTVEGTSNPNLYWYRQAAGRGLQLLFYSVGIGQISSEVPQNLSASRPQDRQFILSSKKLLLSDSGFYLCAWSVAGSPLHFGNGTRLTVT.

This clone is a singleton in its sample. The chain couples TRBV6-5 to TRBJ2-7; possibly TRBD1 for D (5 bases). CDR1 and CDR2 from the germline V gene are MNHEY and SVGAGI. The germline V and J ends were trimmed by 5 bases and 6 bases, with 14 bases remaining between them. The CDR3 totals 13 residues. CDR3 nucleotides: TGTGCCAGCAGTATGGAATCAAGGGGCGAGCAGTACTTC. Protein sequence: CASSMESRGEQYF.

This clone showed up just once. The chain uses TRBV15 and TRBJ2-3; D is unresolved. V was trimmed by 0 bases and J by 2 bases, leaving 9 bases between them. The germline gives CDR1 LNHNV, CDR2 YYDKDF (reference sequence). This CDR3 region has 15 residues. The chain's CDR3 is CATSRDLGFTDTQYF. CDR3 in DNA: TGTGCCACCAGCAGAGATCTTGGCTTCACAGATACGCAGTATTTT.